This TCR beta chain was captured in a study of blood T cell repertoires in COVID-19 (dated by TCRdb to about 2020). Regarding the study in general: Samples covering the acute and convalescent phases of COVID-19 were provided by collaborators in the United States, Italy and Spain. The prospective study material was composed of cDNA or gDNA derived from T cells, B-cell-depleted T cells, or PBMCs. Deeply sampled blood TCRbeta repertoires from subjects exposed to, actively infected with, or recovered from COVID-19 were included in the dataset. The repertoires were made available in a free public database intended to serve as a resource for research on the immune response to SARS-CoV-2. Samples came from the ongoing ImmuneRACE study (first 160 participants) plus 1,254 subjects from 6 global collaborators. Nearly every sample came with metadata listing a de-identified subject ID, COVID-19 status, age in years and sex. Where available, HLA class I and class II types were taken from metadata supplied by the sample provider and were not determined by assay-based typing. What the authors observed across the whole study: The quantity of clinical and demographic metadata differed by source and by participant and was supplied without curation.

TCRbeta CDR3 regions were amplified from genomic DNA using the immunoSEQ Assay, a bias-controlled multiplex PCR. In the original analysis: The number of nucleated cells in each sample was estimated by amplification of reference gene primers within the assay. To quantify the absolute abundance of each unique TCRbeta CDR3 rearrangement, sequence reads were collapsed and filtered. For each sample, productive Simpson clonality was calculated as the square root of Simpson's diversity index across productive rearrangements. TCRdb's version of the immuneACCESS table is confined to in-frame rearrangements and falls short of the full clone set. An unresolved V gene accounts for under half of the shortfall where checked; the remainder is of unknown origin. That table gives V, J and clone size, and the DNA gave D and trimming. Counted in this sample were 100,000 or so clones; around four fifths of them appeared once. The ten largest account for less than 10% of the sample.

As regards this clone: The target of this receptor is not known. No quality values exist for individual bases; no much larger clone is one base distant.

As encoded in the germline V gene, CDR1 is SGHDT while CDR2 is YYEEEE. V trim: 2 bases; J trim: 8 bases; unmatched bases: 7. The CDR3 covers 15 residues, taking in both the cysteine and the phenylalanine. Kept here is only the CDR3 DNA, which spans 45 bases and is read in frame from base 1. Collaborating institutions collected whole blood in K2EDTA tubes following their own protocols. For TCRbeta analysis, collaborators shipped samples in one of three forms: frozen whole blood, isolated PBMCs, or DNA extracted from either of those sample types. Sequencing used peripheral blood. The sequence came from a man aged 35 to 55 with active or convalescent COVID-19. This sequence uses TRBV5-6 and TRBJ2-2, with 9 junctional bases fitting TRBD1. CDR3 reads: CASSFWDRVYGELFF. At the DNA level, the sequence is TGTGCCAGCAGCTTTTGGGACAGGGTGTATGGGGAGCTGTTTTTT.